Below are 29 T cell receptor beta chains sequenced from a single sample in a study of control samples from healthy donors and cancer patients. Sequenced by immunoSEQ multiplex PCR; TCRdb stores in-frame clones only, minus some. The sample contains tens of thousands of clones, around 91% of which appear only once. The sequenced sample was PBMCs. The receptors were gathered from a man aged 60-69 years with colorectal cancer.

Here the CDR3 DNA reads TGTGCCAGCAGCCCAGGGGGCGAGACCCAGTACTTC. It specifies CASSPGGETQYF. The J gene is TRBJ2-5, the V gene TRBV6-5; 8 nucleotides align to TRBD1. V trimming: 6 bases; J trimming: 5 bases; junction bases outside the gene matches: 2. The CDR3 consists of 12 residues. CDR1 is MNHEY and CDR2 is SVGAGI in the germline V gene.

V gene TRBV6-5 combines with J gene TRBJ1-6; 9 nucleotides agree with TRBD1. V was clipped by 8 bases and J by 6 bases; unmatched bases: 5. This CDR3 comprises 14 residues. CDR1 MNHEY and CDR2 SVGAGI come from the germline V gene. The CDR3 DNA follows: TGTGCCAGCCGGGGACAGGGTGGTAATTCACCCCTCCACTTT. It codes for CASRGQGGNSPLHF.

The chain combines TRBV19 with TRBJ2-7; 10 positions agree with TRBD1. Per germline, CDR1 LNHDA and CDR2 SQIVND (reference sequence). The CDR3 totals 15 residues. V shed 6 bases, J shed 2 bases, and the junction held 7 bases outside the gene matches. This CDR3 reads CASSKGQGGTYEQYF. CDR3 nucleotide sequence: TGTGCCAGTAGCAAAGGACAGGGGGGAACCTACGAGCAGTACTTC.

This clone was detected only a few times. V gene TRBV4-3 combines with J gene TRBJ2-2; D is uncertain. The CDR3 totals 13 residues. From germline, CDR1 is LGHNA and CDR2 YSLEER. V lost 2 bases to trimming and J lost 4 bases, with 5 bases between them. The CDR3 is CASSQPGTGELFF. In DNA form, the CDR3 reads TGCGCCAGCAGCCAACCCGGCACCGGGGAGCTGTTTTTT.

As DNA, the CDR3 is TGTGCCAGTAGTAGGAGACAGGGTTCTTTCGAGCAGTACTTC. It codes for CASSRRQGSFEQYF. J is TRBJ2-7 and V is TRBV19, with 7 bases matching TRBD1. Germline CDR1 reads LNHDA; CDR2 reads SQIVND (reference sequence). The CDR3 is 14 residues long. Unmatched junction bases numbered 9, after V lost 4 bases and J lost 6 bases.

This chain uses TRBV4-2 with TRBJ2-1; D call uncertain. CDR1 LGHNA and CDR2 YNFKEQ come from the germline V gene. The CDR3 has 10 residues. Trimming left V 8 bases short and J 4 bases short, with 3 bases between. CDR3 in DNA: TGTGCCAGCGGGTACAATGAGCAGTTCTTC. Protein: CASGYNEQFF.

The chain combines TRBV6-5 with TRBJ2-2, with D perhaps matching TRBD1 (6 bases). The germline V gene encodes CDR1 MNHEY and CDR2 SVGAGI. V dropped 8 bases and J dropped 6 bases, with 7 bases sitting between them. The CDR3 contains 11 residues. The CDR3 protein is CASQGSGELFF. CDR3 coding DNA: TGTGCCAGCCAGGGGTCCGGGGAGCTGTTTTTT.

CDR3: CASSPSLARTGELFF. The CDR3, as DNA: TGTGCCAGCTCACCCTCACTAGCGAGGACCGGGGAGCTGTTTTTT. The rearrangement joins TRBV18 to TRBJ2-2, with 7 positions matching TRBD2. Trimming cost V 3 bases and J 5 bases; bases outside gene matches: 6. Germline CDR1 KGHSH, CDR2 LQKENI. The CDR3 length is 15 residues.

V is TRBV11-3 and J is TRBJ1-2, with TRBD1 as a possible D gene (6 bases). Trimming removed 7 bases at V and 7 bases at J, with 19 bases between. Germline-derived CDR1 and CDR2 are SGHNT and YENEEA. The CDR3 is 14 amino acids. The CDR3 bases are TGTGCCAGCACCCCCATAGACAGGACATGTGGCTACACCTTC. This gives the protein CASTPIDRTCGYTF.

This clone was detected only a few times. The chain employs TRBV7-2 and TRBJ2-1; D gene ambiguous. Trimming left V 3 bases short and J 4 bases short, with 1 base between. The CDR3 is 11 amino acids. Germline loops: CDR1 SGHTA, CDR2 FQGNSA. The CDR3 DNA sequence: TGTGCCAGCAGCTTTTACAATGAGCAGTTCTTC. Amino acids: CASSFYNEQFF.

The V call is TRBV27, the J call TRBJ2-1; tentatively, D is TRBD1 (5 bases). This CDR3 spans 13 amino acids. CDR1 and CDR2 from the germline V gene are MNHEY and SMNVEV (reference sequence). Trimming took 6 bases from V and 1 from J, leaving 7 bases between them. In nucleotides, the CDR3 is TGTGCCAGCAGGGGGCAGTCCTACAATGAGCAGTTCTTC. This sequence encodes CASRGQSYNEQFF.

V is TRBV19 and J is TRBJ1-2, with a weak D call TRBD1 (5 bases). CDR1 LNHDA and CDR2 SQIVND come from the germline V gene (reference sequence). The CDR3 contains 15 residues. The CDR3 nucleotides are TGTGCATCGAGGGGAGCAGGGCCAACCGGTAGTGGCTACACCTTC. Its translation: CASRGAGPTGSGYTF.

This clone was found once. J is TRBJ2-3 and V is TRBV7-2; D is ambiguous. Germline V gene lookup returns CDR1 SGHTA and CDR2 FQGNSA. The CDR3 is made up of 14 amino acids. Trimming took 0 bases from V and 6 from J, leaving 10 bases between them. The chain's CDR3 is CASSLAVAKDTQYF. CDR3 coding DNA: TGTGCCAGCAGCTTAGCGGTGGCTAAGGATACGCAGTATTTT.

The gene calls are TRBV4-1 and TRBJ1-2, with TRBD1 matching over 8 bases. Germline V gene sequence: CDR1 MGHRA, CDR2 YSYEKL. The CDR3 spans 15 residues. Trimming removed 0 bases from V and 3 bases from J; junction bases left unmatched: 3. The CDR3 region is CASSQDDRGDYGYTF. CDR3 nucleotide sequence: TGCGCCAGCAGCCAAGATGACAGGGGAGACTATGGCTACACCTTC.

This rearrangement joins TRBV20-1 to TRBJ2-5; either TRBD1 or TRBD2 may fit D (6 bases each). Germline CDR1 DFQATT, CDR2 SNEGSKA (reference sequence). The CDR3 is 11 amino acids. CDR3 sequence reads: CRPGGEETQYF. The CDR3, as DNA: TGCAGACCCGGGGGCGAGGAGACCCAGTACTTC.

The chain carries TRBV5-6 and TRBJ1-3; D not certain. V dropped 1 base and J dropped 2 bases, with 13 bases sitting between them. The CDR3 is made up of 16 amino acids. The germline V gene encodes CDR1 SGHDT and CDR2 YYEEEE. CDR3 bases: TGTGCCAGCAGCTTGAGAGGGTTAGGTACTGGAAACACCATATATTTT. It encodes CASSLRGLGTGNTIYF. Full variable domain (rest looked up from reference TRBV5-6 and TRBJ1-3): DAGVTQSPTHLIKTRGQQVTLRCSPKSGHDTVSWYQQALGQGPQFIFQYYEEEERQRGNFPDRFSGHQFPNYSSELNVNALLLGDSALYLCASSLRGLGTGNTIYFGEGSWLTVV.

The V gene is TRBV27, the J gene TRBJ2-7; D tentatively fits TRBD1 or TRBD2 (5 bases each). The CDR3 totals 14 residues. The ends were cut back, 5 bases at V and 5 bases at J, with 16 bases in the middle. In germline, CDR1 is MNHEY, CDR2 SMNVEV (reference sequence). The CDR3 protein is CASSRGERFDEQYF. DNA for the CDR3: TGTGCCAGCAGTAGAGGGGAGCGGTTCGACGAGCAGTACTTC.

The rearrangement uses TRBV5-1 and TRBJ2-7, with 9 nucleotides matching TRBD1. V was clipped by 4 bases and J by 6 bases; unmatched bases: 11. In germline, CDR1 is SGHRS, CDR2 YFSETQ. The CDR3 sequence is 15 residues long. CDR3 in amino acids: CASSLRTGAQGEQYF. DNA of the CDR3: TGCGCCAGCAGCCTCCGGACAGGGGCCCAGGGCGAGCAGTACTTC.

CDR3 in DNA: TGTGCCAGCAGCCATTGGGACTCCGTGGGCTACACCTTC. It is translated as CASSHWDSVGYTF. V and J are TRBV14 and TRBJ1-2, with a weak D call TRBD1 (5 bases). Trimming shortened V by 3 bases and J by 8 bases, and 13 bases separated the two germline ends. Per the germline V gene, CDR1 is SGHDN and CDR2 is FVKESK. The CDR3 contains 13 residues.

This clone was observed once. This rearrangement joins TRBV7-6 to TRBJ1-1; D remains unclear. Germline V gene sequence: CDR1 SGHVS, CDR2 FNYEAQ. Trimming took 2 bases from V and 0 from J, leaving 19 bases between them. CDR3 length equals 18 residues. The CDR3, as DNA: TGTGCCAGCAGCTTAAGGTCAAGTATCAGGACCATGAACACTGAAGCTTTCTTT. Protein sequence: CASSLRSSIRTMNTEAFF.

The rearrangement links TRBV28 to TRBJ1-6; no clear D. Trimming removed 5 bases at V and 9 bases at J, with 14 bases between. The CDR3 is 14 residues long. Germline assignment: CDR1 MDHEN and CDR2 SYDVKM. DNA for the CDR3: TGTGCCAGCAGTCCCATACCGAGTGGTTCACCCCTCCACTTT. The encoded protein is CASSPIPSGSPLHF.

The chain has TRBV2 and TRBJ2-1, with TRBD2 matching 11 bases. The CDR3 is made up of 15 amino acids. Germline CDR1 and CDR2: SNHLY and FYNNEI. The junction had 6 bases not matched to a gene; V was cut back by 5 bases and J by 6 bases. DNA of the CDR3: TGTGCCAGCAGTAAACTAGCGGGGGTTGGCAATGAGCAGTTCTTC. It is translated as CASSKLAGVGNEQFF.

The V and J genes are TRBV27 and TRBJ2-7, with TRBD2 as a possible D gene (5 bases). Trimming took 5 bases from V and 4 from J, leaving 15 bases between them. CDR3 length: 14 residues. CDR1 and CDR2 from the germline V gene are MNHEY and SMNVEV (reference sequence). As DNA, the CDR3 is TGTGCCAGCAGTCAATCCGGGAAAGCGTACGAGCAGTACTTC. Protein product: CASSQSGKAYEQYF.

The chain recombines TRBV7-3 with TRBJ2-3, with 8 bases lining up with TRBD2. Trimming cost V 5 bases and J 2 bases; bases outside gene matches: 6. This CDR3 region has 15 residues. Germline lookup yields CDR1 SGHTA and CDR2 FQGTGA. CDR3 in DNA: TGTGCCAGCAGCGCAAGCGGGGGAATCACAGATACGCAGTATTTT. Protein product: CASSASGGITDTQYF.

The chain uses TRBV7-6 and TRBJ2-2; the D gene is possibly TRBD2 (7 bases). Trimming took 1 base from V and 7 from J, leaving 16 bases between them. The germline V gene encodes CDR1 SGHVS and CDR2 FNYEAQ. The CDR3 has 16 residues. The CDR3: CASSLEAGGHSGELFF. CDR3 DNA sequence: TGTGCCAGCAGCTTAGAGGCCGGGGGGCATAGCGGGGAGCTGTTTTTT.

The chain combines TRBV27 with TRBJ1-2; 7 nucleotides align to TRBD1. The junction had 7 bases not matched to a gene; V was cut back by 3 bases and J by 3 bases. The CDR3 runs 15 residues. Germline CDR1 and CDR2: MNHEY and SMNVEV (reference sequence). CDR3 loop: CASSLTGRVDYGYTF. The CDR3 DNA sequence: TGTGCCAGCAGTTTGACAGGGAGGGTGGACTATGGCTACACCTTC.

The chain employs TRBV9 and TRBJ2-1; D call uncertain. Germline V gene lookup returns CDR1 SGDLS and CDR2 YYNGEE. Deletions cut 0 bases from V and 10 bases from J, with 14 bases between. CDR3 length equals 14 residues. CDR3 sequence: CASSVEQTSAEQFF. In DNA, the CDR3 is TGTGCCAGCAGCGTAGAACAGACCAGCGCGGAGCAGTTCTTC.

The chain recombines TRBV6-1 with TRBJ1-2; D is undetermined. Trimming pared 1 base from V and 5 bases from J, leaving 8 bases between. The V gene's germline CDR1 is MNHNS and CDR2 SASEGT. The CDR3 spans 13 residues. The CDR3 DNA follows: TGTGCCAGCAGTGAAGTGGGTGGGTATGGCTACACCTTC. This encodes CASSEVGGYGYTF.

The CDR3 reads CASSSAVNTEAFF. CDR3 sequence (DNA): TGTGCCAGCAGCTCGGCAGTGAACACTGAAGCTTTCTTT. The chain links TRBV7-7 to TRBJ1-1; D unclear. Germline lookup yields CDR1 SSHAT and CDR2 FNYEAQ (reference sequence). Trimming pared 4 bases from V and 0 bases from J, leaving 6 bases between. The CDR3 length is 13 residues.